Each of the 27 T cell receptor beta chains below was sequenced from the same sample in a study of shared clonotypes between healthy human individuals. The protocol was immunoSEQ multiplex PCR, while the TCRdb copy is restricted to in-frame clones and leaves out a portion. The sample includes around 2,000,000 clones, roughly 94% of them seen just once. Sequencing input: naive CD4+ T cells sorted from blood. Subset specified: CD45RA+ positively selected. Source of these receptors: a man between 18 and 35 years old in good health.

Remarks on this clone: Within the sample, other DNA sequences also encode this same CDR3. The CDR3 DNA is TGTGCCAGCAGGGGCCCAAGCACAGATACGCAGTATTTT. Translating gives CASRGPSTDTQYF. This chain joins TRBV6-1 and TRBJ2-3, with D hard to call. Germline loops: CDR1 MNHNS, CDR2 SASEGT. V gave up 6 bases and J gave up 0 bases, with 7 bases separating them. The CDR3 contains 13 residues.

The DNA for the CDR3 is TGTGCCATCAGTGACAGCGGGACACTATTCTCTGGGGCCAACGTCCTGACTTTC. It encodes CAISDSGTLFSGANVLTF. V is TRBV10-3 and J is TRBJ2-6, with D possibly being TRBD2 (7 bases). CDR3 length equals 18 residues. V gave up 3 bases and J gave up 0 bases, with 15 bases separating them. Germline V gene sequence: CDR1 ENHRY, CDR2 SYGVKD.

This CDR3 reads CASSQEGGAGANVLTF. The DNA of the CDR3 is TGTGCCAGCAGCCAGGAAGGAGGGGCTGGGGCCAACGTCCTGACTTTC. J is TRBJ2-6 and V is TRBV4-2; weak D call: TRBD2 (6 bases). This CDR3 region has 16 residues. The germline V gene has CDR1 LGHNA and CDR2 YNFKEQ. V was clipped by 3 bases and J by 2 bases, with 11 bases between them.

DNA for the CDR3: TGTGCCACCGCGGACGTCTACGAGCAGTACTTC. Translating gives CATADVYEQYF. The V call is TRBV19, the J call TRBJ2-7, with unresolved D. This CDR3 has 11 residues. Per the germline V gene, CDR1 is LNHDA and CDR2 is SQIVND (reference sequence). The ends were cut back, 10 bases at V and 3 bases at J, with 10 bases in the middle.

The rearrangement joins TRBV9 to TRBJ2-7; 7 nucleotides align to TRBD1. V lost 4 bases, J lost 2 bases, and 6 bases stayed unmatched. CDR3 size: 14 residues. Germline V gene data show CDR1 as SGDLS and CDR2 as YYNGEE. CDR3 DNA sequence: TGTGCCAGCAGCCCAGGGGGTAGCGCCTACGAGCAGTACTTC. It specifies CASSPGGSAYEQYF.

A note on this clone: The junction and the germline gene differ at one end; a read error may be behind it. Other DNA sequences from this sample encode an identical CDR3 as well. The V call is TRBV20-1, the J call TRBJ2-7; D could derive from TRBD1 or TRBD2 (6 bases each). Germline V gene data show CDR1 as DFQATT and CDR2 as SNEGSKA (reference sequence). This CDR3 has 11 residues. In DNA form, the CDR3 reads TGCAGTGCTGGAGAGGGGGGCGAGCAGTACTTC. Amino acids: CSAGEGGEQYF.

This clone has only one observation. The V call is TRBV6-5, the J call TRBJ2-3, with TRBD2 matching over 7 bases. The V segment lost 6 bases and the J segment 2 bases; nucleotides outside the gene matches: 8. The CDR3 is 15 residues long. The V gene's germline CDR1 is MNHEY and CDR2 SVGAGI. CDR3 region: CASSPERGSTDTQYF. CDR3 in DNA: TGTGCCAGCAGCCCAGAGCGGGGATCCACAGATACGCAGTATTTT.

The rearrangement joins TRBV25-1 to TRBJ1-4; D gene ambiguous. The germline V gene has CDR1 MGHDK and CDR2 SYGVNS. This CDR3 has 15 amino acids. The V end lost 4 bases, the J end lost 6 bases, and 15 bases lay between the germline ends. The CDR3 sequence: CASSAVKGPYEKLFF. The CDR3 region has the DNA TGTGCCAGCAGTGCCGTCAAGGGCCCCTATGAAAAACTGTTTTTT.

The J gene is TRBJ1-2, the V gene TRBV15; 7 nucleotides agree with TRBD1. CDR3 length: 17 amino acids. J gave up 1 base and V 1 base, and 9 bases lay outside the gene matches. Germline-derived CDR1 and CDR2 are LNHNV and YYDKDF (reference sequence). In DNA, the CDR3 is TGTGCCACCAGCAGAGCAGTTAAGGGACAGCTTAACTATGGCTACACCTTC. Translated: CATSRAVKGQLNYGYTF.

The gene calls are TRBV2 and TRBJ1-2; no definite D call. The V gene's germline CDR1 is SNHLY and CDR2 FYNNEI. CDR3 size: 10 residues. The ends were cut back, 8 bases at V and 4 bases at J, with 5 bases in the middle. CDR3 protein: CASLTYGYTF. The CDR3, as DNA: TGTGCCAGCCTCACCTATGGCTACACCTTC.

V and J are TRBV7-2 and TRBJ2-5, with no clear D. Germline CDR1 reads SGHTA; CDR2 reads FQGNSA. The CDR3 runs 15 residues. Trimming stripped 0 bases from V and 1 base from J, with 9 bases between. The CDR3 DNA reads TGTGCCAGCAGCTTAGCCTTATCGTCCCAAGAGACCCAGTACTTC. It translates to CASSLALSSQETQYF.

On this clone: Other nucleotide sequences from this sample produce the same CDR3. This chain links TRBV6-5 with TRBJ2-7, with 7 bases fitting TRBD1. The V gene's germline CDR1 is MNHEY and CDR2 SVGAGI. J was trimmed by 2 bases and V by 0 bases; bases with no gene match: 1. This CDR3 region has 14 residues. This chain's CDR3 is CASSYSGTAYEQYF. Here the CDR3 DNA reads TGTGCCAGCAGTTACTCGGGGACAGCCTACGAGCAGTACTTC.

The sample holds one count of this clone. The chain carries TRBV2 and TRBJ2-1; 8 bases match TRBD2. Per germline, CDR1 SNHLY and CDR2 FYNNEI. V gave up 7 bases and J gave up 4 bases; unmatched junction bases: 12. The CDR3 loop spans 16 amino acids. The CDR3 region is CASTGLTGGLYNEQFF. The DNA of the CDR3 is TGTGCCAGCACGGGACTAACGGGGGGGCTTTACAATGAGCAGTTCTTC.

The V and J genes are TRBV6-5 and TRBJ2-7; 7 bases line up with TRBD1. CDR1 MNHEY and CDR2 SVGAGI come from the germline V gene. This CDR3 has 14 residues. V lost 6 bases, J lost 2 bases, and 7 bases stayed unmatched. CDR3 sequence: CASSTVGQAYEQYF. CDR3 coding DNA: TGTGCCAGCAGCACCGTAGGACAGGCCTACGAGCAGTACTTC.

The chain recombines TRBV30 with TRBJ1-3, with D possibly being TRBD1 (6 bases). Trimming shortened V by 1 base and J by 0 bases, and 13 bases separated the two germline ends. The germline V gene encodes CDR1 GTSNPN and CDR2 SVGIG (reference sequence). CDR3 length: 16 residues. The DNA for the CDR3 is TGTGCCTGGAGTGCGGTCGGACAGAGCTCTGGAAACACCATATATTTT. Its translation: CAWSAVGQSSGNTIYF.

Comment on this clone: Other nucleotide sequences in the sample specify the same CDR3. The V and J genes are TRBV19 and TRBJ2-7; 9 positions match TRBD1. The V gene end was trimmed by 3 bases and the J gene end by 4 bases; junction bases not matched to a gene: 4. Germline V gene lookup returns CDR1 LNHDA and CDR2 SQIVND (reference sequence). The CDR3 has 14 residues. The CDR3 loop reads CASSIGTGRYEQYF. The CDR3 coding sequence is TGTGCCAGTAGTATCGGGACAGGGCGGTACGAGCAGTACTTC.

The V and J genes are TRBV6-1 and TRBJ2-3, with a weak D call TRBD2 (5 bases). This CDR3 has 14 residues. V was trimmed by 1 base and J by 4 bases, leaving 9 bases between them. Germline CDR1 and CDR2: MNHNS and SASEGT. CDR3 region: CASSEDGVPDTQYF. The CDR3 DNA reads as TGTGCCAGCAGTGAAGACGGGGTGCCAGATACGCAGTATTTT.

The J gene is TRBJ2-2, the V gene TRBV18, with TRBD1 identical over 8 bases. Germline V lookup: CDR1 KGHSH, CDR2 LQKENI. J lost 6 bases, V lost 3 bases, and 12 bases had no gene match. The CDR3 length is 17 residues. In DNA, the CDR3 is TGTGCCAGCTCACCCACGGGAACAGGGGGAAGAGCCGGGGAGCTGTTTTTT. Translated, it gives CASSPTGTGGRAGELFF.

Comment on this clone: Other DNA sequences from this sample encode an identical CDR3 as well. The V gene is TRBV5-1, the J gene TRBJ2-2; D is possibly TRBD1 (6 bases). Germline CDR1 reads SGHRS; CDR2 reads YFSETQ. V was clipped by 4 bases and J by 6 bases, with 10 bases between them. The CDR3 has 13 amino acids. The CDR3: CASSGQGSGELFF. The CDR3 nucleotides are TGCGCCAGCAGCGGTCAGGGGTCCGGGGAGCTGTTTTTT.

A single count supports this clone. The V and J genes are TRBV15 and TRBJ2-7; D is ambiguous. Trimming removed 1 base from V and 2 bases from J, with 6 bases in between. Germline CDR1 and CDR2: LNHNV and YYDKDF (reference sequence). This CDR3 has 13 residues. The CDR3 reads CATSRGYTYEQYF. CDR3 bases: TGTGCCACCAGCAGAGGGTATACCTACGAGCAGTACTTC.

The chain recombines TRBV9 with TRBJ1-1; D is unresolved. This CDR3 region has 18 residues. CDR1 and CDR2 from the germline V gene are SGDLS and YYNGEE. Trimming pared 0 bases from V and 1 base from J, leaving 19 bases between. The DNA for the CDR3 is TGTGCCAGCAGCGTAGATCGGGGAAAATCGGGAAAGAACACTGAAGCTTTCTTT. It encodes CASSVDRGKSGKNTEAFF.

A remark on this clone: Possible read error: a much larger clone is one base away. The chain combines TRBV28 with TRBJ1-5, with unresolved D. The CDR3 is 13 amino acids. Germline assignment: CDR1 MDHEN and CDR2 SYDVKM. CDR3 coding DNA: TGTGTCAGCGACTATCGGAGCAATCAGCCCCAGCATTTT. It translates to CVSDYRSNQPQHF.

This chain uses TRBV5-6 with TRBJ1-4, with D maybe TRBD1 (6 bases). With 4 bases removed from V and 10 bases from J, the gap between germline ends came to 17 bases. Germline V gene lookup returns CDR1 SGHDT and CDR2 YYEEEE. The CDR3 extends over 14 amino acids. The DNA for the CDR3 is TGTGCCAGCAGCAAGATGGGGGGGCTTGGAAAACTGTTTTTT. This codes for CASSKMGGLGKLFF.

This chain links TRBV11-2 with TRBJ1-1; D ambiguous. In germline, CDR1 is SGHAT, CDR2 FQNNGV. V lost 1 base and J 1 base, leaving 10 bases between the germline ends. The CDR3 consists of 15 residues. The chain's CDR3 is CASSLGPGQNTEAFF. The CDR3, as DNA: TGTGCCAGCAGCTTAGGTCCAGGCCAGAACACTGAAGCTTTCTTT. Full variable domain (remainder filled in from reference TRBV11-2 and TRBJ1-1): EAGVAQSPRYKIIEKRQSVAFWCNPISGHATLYWYQQILGQGPKLLIQFQNNGVVDDSQLPKDRFSAERLKGVDSTLKIQPAKLEDSAVYLCASSLGPGQNTEAFFGQGTRLTVV.

The chain recombines TRBV5-8 with TRBJ1-5, with D hard to call. Per the germline V gene, CDR1 is SGHTS and CDR2 is YDEGEE. This CDR3 has 14 amino acids. Trimming cost V 4 bases and J 0 bases, with 8 bases left between them. DNA of the CDR3: TGTGCCAGCAGCCCAGAAAATAGCAATCAGCCCCAGCATTTT. The encoded protein is CASSPENSNQPQHF.

The V and J genes are TRBV6-5 and TRBJ1-2; possibly TRBD1 for D (6 bases). V was cut by 2 bases and J by 4 bases, with 14 bases left in between. Germline CDR1 is MNHEY and CDR2 is SVGAGI. CDR3 length: 15 residues. Here the CDR3 reads CASSYGGAKSYGYTF. The CDR3 region has the DNA TGTGCCAGCAGTTACGGGGGGGCGAAGAGCTATGGCTACACCTTC.

The chain uses TRBV28 and TRBJ1-1; no reliable D call. CDR1 and CDR2 (germline): MDHEN, SYDVKM. Trimming left V 5 bases short and J 1 base short, with 11 bases between. CDR3 length: 14 residues. CDR3 sequence reads: CASSPVGKNTEAFF. CDR3 coding DNA: TGTGCCAGCAGTCCTGTGGGGAAGAACACTGAAGCTTTCTTT.